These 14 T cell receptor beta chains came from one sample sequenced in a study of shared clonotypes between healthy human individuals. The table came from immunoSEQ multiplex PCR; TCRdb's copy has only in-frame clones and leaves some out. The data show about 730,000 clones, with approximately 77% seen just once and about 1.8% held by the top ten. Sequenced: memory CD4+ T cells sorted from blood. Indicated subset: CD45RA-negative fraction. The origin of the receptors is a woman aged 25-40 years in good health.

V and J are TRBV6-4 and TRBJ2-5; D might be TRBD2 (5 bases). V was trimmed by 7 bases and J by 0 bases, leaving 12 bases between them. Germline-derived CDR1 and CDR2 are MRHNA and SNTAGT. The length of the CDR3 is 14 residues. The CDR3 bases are TGTGCCAGCACCTCAACTAGGGACCAAGAGACCCAGTACTTC. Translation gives CASTSTRDQETQYF.

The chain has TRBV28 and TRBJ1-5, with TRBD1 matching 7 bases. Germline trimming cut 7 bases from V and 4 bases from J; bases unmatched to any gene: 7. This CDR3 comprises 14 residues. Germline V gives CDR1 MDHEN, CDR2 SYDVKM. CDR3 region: CASKPGTANQPQHF. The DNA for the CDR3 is TGTGCCAGCAAACCCGGGACAGCTAATCAGCCCCAGCATTTT.

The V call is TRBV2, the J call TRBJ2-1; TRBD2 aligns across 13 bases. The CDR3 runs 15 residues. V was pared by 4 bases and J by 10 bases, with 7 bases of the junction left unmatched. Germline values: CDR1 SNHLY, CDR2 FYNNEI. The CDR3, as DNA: TGTGCCAGCAGTGGGACTAGCGGGAGTCATGGCGAGCAGTTCTTC. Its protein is CASSGTSGSHGEQFF.

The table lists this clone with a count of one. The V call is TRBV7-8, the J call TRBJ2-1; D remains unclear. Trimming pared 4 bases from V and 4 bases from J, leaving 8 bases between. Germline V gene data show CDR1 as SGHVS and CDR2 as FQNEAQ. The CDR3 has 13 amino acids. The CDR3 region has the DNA TGTGCCAGCAGCTCCGATTGGTACAATGAGCAGTTCTTC. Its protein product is CASSSDWYNEQFF.

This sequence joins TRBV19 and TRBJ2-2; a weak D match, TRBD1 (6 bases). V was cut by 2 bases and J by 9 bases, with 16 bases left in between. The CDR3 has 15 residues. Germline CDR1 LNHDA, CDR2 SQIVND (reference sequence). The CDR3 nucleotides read TGTGCCAGTAGTATATCGCAGGGGATATCCAGGGAGCTGTTTTTT. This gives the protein CASSISQGISRELFF.

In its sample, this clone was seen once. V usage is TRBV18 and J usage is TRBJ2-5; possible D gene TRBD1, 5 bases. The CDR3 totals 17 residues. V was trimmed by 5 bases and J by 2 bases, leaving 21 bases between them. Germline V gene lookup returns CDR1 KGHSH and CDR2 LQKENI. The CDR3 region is CASSAGPAKTLQETQYF. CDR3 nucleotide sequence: TGTGCCAGCTCAGCAGGGCCCGCGAAAACCCTTCAAGAGACCCAGTACTTC.

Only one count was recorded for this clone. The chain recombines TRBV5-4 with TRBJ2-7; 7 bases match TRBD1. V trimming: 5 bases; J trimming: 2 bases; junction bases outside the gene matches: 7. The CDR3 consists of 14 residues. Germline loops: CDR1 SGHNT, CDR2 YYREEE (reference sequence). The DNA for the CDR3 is TGTGCCAGCAGTACAGGGGCAAATACCTACGAGCAGTACTTC. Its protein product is CASSTGANTYEQYF.

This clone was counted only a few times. The CDR3 DNA reads as TGTGCCAGCAGCTTGAGCTCCTACGAGCAGTACTTC. Translated, it gives CASSLSSYEQYF. This chain joins TRBV5-5 and TRBJ2-7; D uncertain. V was shortened by 1 base and J by 0 bases, with 2 bases between the two germline ends. The CDR3 is 12 amino acids. CDR1 and CDR2 (germline): SGHKS, YYEKEE (reference sequence).

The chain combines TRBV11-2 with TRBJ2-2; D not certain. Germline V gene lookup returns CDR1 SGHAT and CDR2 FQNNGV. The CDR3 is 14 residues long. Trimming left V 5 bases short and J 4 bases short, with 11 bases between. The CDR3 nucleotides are TGTGCCAGCAGCCGAGACGGCCTCACCGGGGAGCTGTTTTTT. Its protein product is CASSRDGLTGELFF.

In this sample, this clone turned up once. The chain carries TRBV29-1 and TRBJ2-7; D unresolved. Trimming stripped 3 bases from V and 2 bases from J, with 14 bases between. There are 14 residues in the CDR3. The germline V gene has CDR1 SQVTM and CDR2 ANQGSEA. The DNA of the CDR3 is TGCAGCGTTGAGTATACCAGTAGCCCCTACGAGCAGTACTTC. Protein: CSVEYTSSPYEQYF.

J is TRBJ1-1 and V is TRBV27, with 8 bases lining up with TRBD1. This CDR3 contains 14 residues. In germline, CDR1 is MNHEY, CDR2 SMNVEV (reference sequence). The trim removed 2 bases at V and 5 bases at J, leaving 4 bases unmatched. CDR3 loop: CASSLQGAATEAFF. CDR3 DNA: TGTGCCAGCAGTTTACAGGGGGCTGCTACTGAAGCTTTCTTT.

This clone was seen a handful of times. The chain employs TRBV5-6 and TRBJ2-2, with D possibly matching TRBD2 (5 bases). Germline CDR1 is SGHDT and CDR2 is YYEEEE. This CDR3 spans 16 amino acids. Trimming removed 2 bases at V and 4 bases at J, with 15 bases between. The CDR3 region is CASSFGGVGSTGELFF. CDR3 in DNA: TGTGCCAGCAGCTTTGGAGGCGTCGGTAGCACCGGGGAGCTGTTTTTT.

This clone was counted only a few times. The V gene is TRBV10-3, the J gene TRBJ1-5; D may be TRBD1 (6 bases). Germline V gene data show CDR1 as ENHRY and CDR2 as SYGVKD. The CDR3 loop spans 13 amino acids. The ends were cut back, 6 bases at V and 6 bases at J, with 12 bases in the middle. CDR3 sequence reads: CAISEGEFQPQHF. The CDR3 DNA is TGTGCCATCAGCGAGGGGGAGTTTCAGCCCCAGCATTTT.

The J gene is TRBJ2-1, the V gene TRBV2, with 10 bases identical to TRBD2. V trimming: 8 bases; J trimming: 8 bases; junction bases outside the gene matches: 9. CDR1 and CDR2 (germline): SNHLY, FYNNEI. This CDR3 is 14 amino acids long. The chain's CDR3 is CASCGVAGGYEQFF. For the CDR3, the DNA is TGTGCCAGCTGCGGGGTAGCGGGAGGCTATGAGCAGTTCTTC.